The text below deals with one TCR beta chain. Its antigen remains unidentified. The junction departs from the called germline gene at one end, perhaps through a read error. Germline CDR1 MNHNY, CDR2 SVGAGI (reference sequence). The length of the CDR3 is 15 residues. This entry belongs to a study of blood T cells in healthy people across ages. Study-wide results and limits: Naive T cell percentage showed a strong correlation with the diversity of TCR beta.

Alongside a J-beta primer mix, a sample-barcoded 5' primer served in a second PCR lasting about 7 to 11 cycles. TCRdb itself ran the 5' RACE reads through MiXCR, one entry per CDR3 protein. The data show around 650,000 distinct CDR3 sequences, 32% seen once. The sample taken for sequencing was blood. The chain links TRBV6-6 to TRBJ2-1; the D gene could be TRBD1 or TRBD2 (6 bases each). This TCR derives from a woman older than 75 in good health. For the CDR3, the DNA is TGTGCCGGCAGTTACTCGGGGGCGGGGTACAATGAGCAGGTCTTC. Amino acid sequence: CAGSYSGAGYNEQVF.